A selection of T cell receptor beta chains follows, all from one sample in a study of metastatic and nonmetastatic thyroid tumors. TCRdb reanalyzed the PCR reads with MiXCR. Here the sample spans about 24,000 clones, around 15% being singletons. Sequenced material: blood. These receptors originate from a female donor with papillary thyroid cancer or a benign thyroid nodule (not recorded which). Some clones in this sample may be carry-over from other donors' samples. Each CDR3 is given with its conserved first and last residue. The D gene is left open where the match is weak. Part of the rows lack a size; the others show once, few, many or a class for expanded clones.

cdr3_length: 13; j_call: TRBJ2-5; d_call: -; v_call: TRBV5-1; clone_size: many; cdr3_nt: TGCGCCAGCATGGTTCAGGGGAGGGAGACCCAGTACTTC; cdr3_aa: CASMVQGRETQYF
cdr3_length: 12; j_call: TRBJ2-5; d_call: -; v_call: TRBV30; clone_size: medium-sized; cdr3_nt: TGTGCCTGGAGCCAGGGGCTAAAGACCCAGTACTTC; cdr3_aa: CAWSQGLKTQYF
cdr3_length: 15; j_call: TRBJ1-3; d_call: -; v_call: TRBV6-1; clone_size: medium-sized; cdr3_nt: TGTGCCAGCAGTGTTCACCGGGACTCTGGAAACACCATATATTTT; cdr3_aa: CASSVHRDSGNTIYF
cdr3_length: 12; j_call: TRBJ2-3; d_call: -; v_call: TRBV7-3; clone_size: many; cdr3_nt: TGTGCCAGCAGCTTATCCGGAGATACGCAGTATTTT; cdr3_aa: CASSLSGDTQYF
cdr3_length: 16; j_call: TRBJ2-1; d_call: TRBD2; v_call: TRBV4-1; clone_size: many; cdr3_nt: TGCGCCAGCAGCCAGCTAGGTAGCGGGAGGAATAATGAGCAGTTCTTC; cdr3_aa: CASSQLGSGRNNEQFF
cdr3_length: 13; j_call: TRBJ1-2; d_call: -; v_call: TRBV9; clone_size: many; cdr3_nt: TGTGCCAGCAGCACAGGGTCCGACTATGGCTACACCTTC; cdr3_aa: CASSTGSDYGYTF
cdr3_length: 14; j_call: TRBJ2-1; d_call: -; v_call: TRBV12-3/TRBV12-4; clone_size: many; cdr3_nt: TGTGCCAGCAGTTTAGCGGTTGGGGATTATGAGCAGTTCTTC; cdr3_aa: CASSLAVGDYEQFF
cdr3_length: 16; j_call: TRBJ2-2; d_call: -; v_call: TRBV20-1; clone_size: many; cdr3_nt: TGCAGTGCCCAGGATAGGAGACACACACAGACCGGGGAGCTGTTTTTT; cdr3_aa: CSAQDRRHTQTGELFF
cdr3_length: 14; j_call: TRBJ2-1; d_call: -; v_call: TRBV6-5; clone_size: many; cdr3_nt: TGTGCCAGCAGTTACTCTACAGCTTACAATGAGCAGTTCTTC; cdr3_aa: CASSYSTAYNEQFF
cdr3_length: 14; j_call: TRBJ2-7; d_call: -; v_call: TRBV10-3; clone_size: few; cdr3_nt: TGTGCCATTAGTGACGGTACAGGGCGCGACGAGCAGTACTTC; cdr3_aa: CAISDGTGRDEQYF
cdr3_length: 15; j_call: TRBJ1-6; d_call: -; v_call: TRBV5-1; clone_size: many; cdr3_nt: TGCGCCAGCAGCTTGGCCAGACGGACTAATTCACCCCTCCACTTT; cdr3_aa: CASSLARRTNSPLHF
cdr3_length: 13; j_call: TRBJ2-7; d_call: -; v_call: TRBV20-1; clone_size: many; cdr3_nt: TGCAGTGCTAGGGGCTACCGAGACTACGAGCAGTACTTC; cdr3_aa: CSARGYRDYEQYF
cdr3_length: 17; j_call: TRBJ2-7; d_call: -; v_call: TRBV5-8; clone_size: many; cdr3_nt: TGTGCCAGCAGCTTGGGGGCCAATTATCCAGGAACGGGCGAGCAGTACTTC; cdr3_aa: CASSLGANYPGTGEQYF
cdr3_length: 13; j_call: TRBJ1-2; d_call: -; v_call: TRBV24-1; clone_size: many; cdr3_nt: TGTGCCACCAGTGATCGGTTGGCCATTGGCTACACCTTC; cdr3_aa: CATSDRLAIGYTF
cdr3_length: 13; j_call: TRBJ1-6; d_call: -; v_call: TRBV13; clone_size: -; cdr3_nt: TGTGCCAGCAGCCTCCGGGAGGGTCCACCCCTCCACTTT; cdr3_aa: CASSLREGPPLHF
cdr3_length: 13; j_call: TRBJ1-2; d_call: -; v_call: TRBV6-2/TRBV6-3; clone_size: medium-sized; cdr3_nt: TGTGCCAGCAGCCGAGGACAGAACTATGGCTACACCTTC; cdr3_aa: CASSRGQNYGYTF
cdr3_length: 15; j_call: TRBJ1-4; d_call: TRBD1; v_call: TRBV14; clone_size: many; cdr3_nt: TGTGCCAGCAGCCAAGAGAAGGGGGCTGGGGAAAAACTGTTTTTT; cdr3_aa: CASSQEKGAGEKLFF
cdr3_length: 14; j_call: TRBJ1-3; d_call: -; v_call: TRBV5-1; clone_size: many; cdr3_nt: TGCGCCAGCAGCTTGACAGGTTCTGGAAACACCATATATTTT; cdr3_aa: CASSLTGSGNTIYF
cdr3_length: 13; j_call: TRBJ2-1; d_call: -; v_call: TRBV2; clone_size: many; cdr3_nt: TGTGCCAGCAGTGGCCCTGGCGGGGAAAGGCAGTTCTTC; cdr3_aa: CASSGPGGERQFF
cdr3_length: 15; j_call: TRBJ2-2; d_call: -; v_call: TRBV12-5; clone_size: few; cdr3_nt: TGTGCTAGTGGTTTGGGCCATCCGAACACCGGGGAGCTGTTTTTT; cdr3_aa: CASGLGHPNTGELFF
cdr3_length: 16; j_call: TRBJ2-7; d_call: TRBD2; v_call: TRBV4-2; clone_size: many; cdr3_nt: TGTGCCAGCAGCCAAGAACTAGCGGGAGGATCCTACGAGCAGTACTTC; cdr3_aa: CASSQELAGGSYEQYF
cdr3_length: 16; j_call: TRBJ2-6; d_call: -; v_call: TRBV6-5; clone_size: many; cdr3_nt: TGTGCCAGCAGTTACTTGAAGGGTAGTGGGGCCAACGTCCTGACTTTC; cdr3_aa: CASSYLKGSGANVLTF
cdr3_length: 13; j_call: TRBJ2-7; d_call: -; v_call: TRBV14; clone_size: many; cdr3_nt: TGTGCCAGCAGCCAAGCACCCACGGGCGAGCAGTACTTC; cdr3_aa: CASSQAPTGEQYF
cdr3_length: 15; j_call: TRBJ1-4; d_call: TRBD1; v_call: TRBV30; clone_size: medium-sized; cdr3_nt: TGTGCCTGGAGCGAGCCGTACAGGGGTGGCGAAAAACTGTTTTTT; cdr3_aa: CAWSEPYRGGEKLFF
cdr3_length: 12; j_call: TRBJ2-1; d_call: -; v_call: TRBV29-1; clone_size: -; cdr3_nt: TGCAGCGTTGAGGGTAGCTGGACTGAGCATTTCTTC; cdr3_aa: CSVEGSWTEHFF
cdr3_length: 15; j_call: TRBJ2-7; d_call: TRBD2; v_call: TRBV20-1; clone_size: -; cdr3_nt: TGCAGTGCCCGTGCCCAACGGGGGGGCCCTTACGAGCAGTACTTC; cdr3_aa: CSARAQRGGPYEQYF
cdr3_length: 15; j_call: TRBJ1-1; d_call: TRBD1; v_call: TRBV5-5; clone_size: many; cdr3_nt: TGTGCCAGCAGCTTGGTAGGACAGGGAGACACTGAAGCTTTCTTT; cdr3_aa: CASSLVGQGDTEAFF
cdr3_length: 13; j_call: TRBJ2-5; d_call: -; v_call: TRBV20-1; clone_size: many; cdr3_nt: TGCAGTGCTAGATATGGTCTCTTGGAGACCCAGTACTTC; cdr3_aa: CSARYGLLETQYF
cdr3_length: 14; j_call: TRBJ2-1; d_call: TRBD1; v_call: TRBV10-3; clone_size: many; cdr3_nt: TGTGCCATCAGTGACAGGACAGGGGGCCATGAGCAGTTCTTC; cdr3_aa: CAISDRTGGHEQFF
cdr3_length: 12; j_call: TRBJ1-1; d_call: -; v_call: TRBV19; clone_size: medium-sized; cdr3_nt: TGTGCCAGTAGTAAGATCCCTTCAGAAGCTTTCTTT; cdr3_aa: CASSKIPSEAFF
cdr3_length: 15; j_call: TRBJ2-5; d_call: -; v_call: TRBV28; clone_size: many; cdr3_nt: TGTGCCAGCAGTTTCGGGTACGGGAGAGGGGAGACCCAGTACTTC; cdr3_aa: CASSFGYGRGETQYF
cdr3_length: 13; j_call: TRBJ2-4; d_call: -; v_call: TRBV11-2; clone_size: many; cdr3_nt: TGTGCCAGCAGCTTAGGGAGCCAAAACATTCAGTACTTC; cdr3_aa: CASSLGSQNIQYF
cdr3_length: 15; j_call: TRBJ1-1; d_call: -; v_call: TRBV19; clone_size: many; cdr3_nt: TGTGCCAGTAGTACCCCAGGGGAAGGGAACACTGAAGCTTTCTTT; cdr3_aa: CASSTPGEGNTEAFF
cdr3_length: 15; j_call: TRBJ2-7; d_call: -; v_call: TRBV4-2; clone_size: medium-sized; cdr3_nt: TGTGCCAGCAGCCCTGACAGTTTCCCGAGCTACGAGCAGTACTTC; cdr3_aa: CASSPDSFPSYEQYF
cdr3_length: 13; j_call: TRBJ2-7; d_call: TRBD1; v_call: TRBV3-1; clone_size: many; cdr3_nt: TGTGCCAGCAGCCGACAGGGACCCTACGAGCAGTACTTC; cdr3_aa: CASSRQGPYEQYF
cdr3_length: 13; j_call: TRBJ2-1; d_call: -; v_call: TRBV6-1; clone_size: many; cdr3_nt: TGTGCCAGCAGTACAAGCTCCTACAATGAGCAGTTCTTC; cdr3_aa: CASSTSSYNEQFF
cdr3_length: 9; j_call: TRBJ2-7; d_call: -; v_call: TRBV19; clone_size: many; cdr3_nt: TGTGCCAGAGGCTACGAGCAGTACTTC; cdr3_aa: CARGYEQYF
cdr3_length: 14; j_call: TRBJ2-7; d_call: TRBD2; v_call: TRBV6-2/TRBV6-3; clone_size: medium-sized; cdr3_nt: TGTGCCAGCAGTTACTTGGGAGGGCCCGACGAGCAGTACTTC; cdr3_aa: CASSYLGGPDEQYF
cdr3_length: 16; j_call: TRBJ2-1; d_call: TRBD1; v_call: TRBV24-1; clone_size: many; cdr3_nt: TGTGCCACCAGTGATGGACAGGTGGGGACCTACAATGAGCAGTTCTTC; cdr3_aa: CATSDGQVGTYNEQFF
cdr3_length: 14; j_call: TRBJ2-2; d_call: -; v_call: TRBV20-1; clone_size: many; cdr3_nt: TGCAGTGCTTCCGGACAGAGGAACACCGGGGAGCTGTTTTTT; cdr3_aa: CSASGQRNTGELFF
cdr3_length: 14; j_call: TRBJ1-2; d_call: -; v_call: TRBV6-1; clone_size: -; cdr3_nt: TGTGCCAGCATCTCCGACAGGAGCCGGTGTGGCTACACCTTC; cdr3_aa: CASISDRSRCGYTF
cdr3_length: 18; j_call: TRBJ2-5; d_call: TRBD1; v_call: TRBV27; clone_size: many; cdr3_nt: TGTGCCAGCAGTTTGGCCCCTCGGACAGGGGGGTCTAGAGAGACCCAGTACTTC; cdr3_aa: CASSLAPRTGGSRETQYF
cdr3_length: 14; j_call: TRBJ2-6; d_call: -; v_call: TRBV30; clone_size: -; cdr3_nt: TGTGCCTGGGGAACAGGGTCTGGGGCCAACGTCCTGACTTTC; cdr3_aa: CAWGTGSGANVLTF
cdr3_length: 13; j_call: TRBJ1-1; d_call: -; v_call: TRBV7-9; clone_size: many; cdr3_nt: TGTGCCAGCAGCTTAGAGGCGGGGACTGAAGCTTTCTTT; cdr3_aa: CASSLEAGTEAFF
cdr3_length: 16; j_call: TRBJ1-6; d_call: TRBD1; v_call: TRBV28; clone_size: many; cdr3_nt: TGTGCCAGCAGCCGACAGGGGAACGCCTATAATTCACCCCTCCACTTT; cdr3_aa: CASSRQGNAYNSPLHF
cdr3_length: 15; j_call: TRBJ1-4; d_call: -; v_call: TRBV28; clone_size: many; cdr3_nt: TGTGCCAGCAGCCGGATCGGACGCACTAATGAAAAACTGTTTTTT; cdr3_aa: CASSRIGRTNEKLFF
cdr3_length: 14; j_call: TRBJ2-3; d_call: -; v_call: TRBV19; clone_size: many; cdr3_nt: TGTGCCAGTAGTATTCGCAGGGCGACAGATACGCAGTATTTT; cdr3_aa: CASSIRRATDTQYF
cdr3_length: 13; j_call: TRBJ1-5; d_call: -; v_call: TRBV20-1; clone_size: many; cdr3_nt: TGCAGTGCTTTAAGGGGTGTGTTTCAGCCCCAGCATTTT; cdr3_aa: CSALRGVFQPQHF
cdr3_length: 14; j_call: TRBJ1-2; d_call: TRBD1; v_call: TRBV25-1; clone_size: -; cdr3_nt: TGTGCCAGCAGTCCTACCTACAGGGGCGGGGGCTACACCTTC; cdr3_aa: CASSPTYRGGGYTF
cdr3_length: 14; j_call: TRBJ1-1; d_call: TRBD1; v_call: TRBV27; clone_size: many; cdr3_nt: TGTGCCAGCAGCGCCGCAGGGGGCCAAAGAGAAGCTTTCTTT; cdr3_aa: CASSAAGGQREAFF
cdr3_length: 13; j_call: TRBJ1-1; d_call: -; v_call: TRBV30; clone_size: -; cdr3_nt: TGTGCCTCCGAGGGGACTGTGAACACTGAAGCTTTCTTT; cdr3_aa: CASEGTVNTEAFF
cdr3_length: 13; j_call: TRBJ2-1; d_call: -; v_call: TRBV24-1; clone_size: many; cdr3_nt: TGTGCCACCTCCCCGGGCCCCTACAATGAGCAGTTCTTC; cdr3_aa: CATSPGPYNEQFF
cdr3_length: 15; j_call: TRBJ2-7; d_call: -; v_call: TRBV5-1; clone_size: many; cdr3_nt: TGCGCCAGCAGCGCTCAACCAGGGGGGGTCAGCGAGCAGTACTTC; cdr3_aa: CASSAQPGGVSEQYF
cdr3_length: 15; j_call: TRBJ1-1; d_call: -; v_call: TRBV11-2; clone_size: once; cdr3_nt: TGTGCCAGCAGCTCTGACAGGTGTCGAGACACTGAAGCTTTCTTT; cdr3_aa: CASSSDRCRDTEAFF
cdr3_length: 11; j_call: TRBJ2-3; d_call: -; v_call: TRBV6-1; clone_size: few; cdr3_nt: TGTGCCAGCACCCTTGGGGATACGCAGTATTTT; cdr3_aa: CASTLGDTQYF
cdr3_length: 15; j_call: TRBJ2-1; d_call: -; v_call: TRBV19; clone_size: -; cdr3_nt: TGTGCTACCACGTCCGGCCCGAGCTCCTACAATGAGCAGTTCTTC; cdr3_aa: CATTSGPSSYNEQFF
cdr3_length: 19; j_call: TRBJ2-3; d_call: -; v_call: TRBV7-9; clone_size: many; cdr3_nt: TGTGCCAGCAGCTTCCCCGGACACGGAGCTCCATATAGCACAGATACGCAGTATTTT; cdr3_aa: CASSFPGHGAPYSTDTQYF
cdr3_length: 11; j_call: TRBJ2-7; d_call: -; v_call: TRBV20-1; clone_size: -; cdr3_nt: TGCAGTGCTAGGACAACCTACGAGCAGTACTTC; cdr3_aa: CSARTTYEQYF
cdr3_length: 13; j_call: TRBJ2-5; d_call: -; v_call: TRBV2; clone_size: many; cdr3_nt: TGTGCCAGCAGTGAACTGCGCGGAGAGACCCAGTACTTC; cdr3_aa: CASSELRGETQYF
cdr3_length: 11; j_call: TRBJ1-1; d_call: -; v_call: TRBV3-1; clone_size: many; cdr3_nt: TGTGCCAGCGGCCTAAACACTGAAGCTTTCTTT; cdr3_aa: CASGLNTEAFF